This TCR beta chain came from a study of cytomegalovirus exposure and HLA in healthy donors (TCRdb year 2017). In the study overall: An earlier analysis of approximately 590 of the donors reported approximately 300 Gb of sequence data and around 120 million unique TCR beta sequences from roughly 200 million T cells. Typing coverage differed by locus: A, B, C, DRB1 and DQB1 were typed in roughly 620-640 donors, DQA1 in 522, DPA1 in 606, and DPB1 in just under 490. The study aimed to test whether cataloging public T cell receptors could reveal signatures of past pathogen exposure. Every discovery cohort repertoire had been produced on one sequencing platform. Of the roughly 400 genotyped donors, around 81% fell in the genetic ancestry cluster associated with self-reported Caucasian donors. To study patterns of TCR occurrence, a later analysis re-analyzed previously published TCR beta repertoires from around 700 donors and added high-resolution HLA genotyping. Rather than drawing on any new phenotypic data, the later analysis identified candidate immune exposures from TCR beta sequences and the way those sequences occurred across donors. Among a few hundred genotyped donors of the cohort, an average of around 240,000 unique TCR beta nucleotide sequences were sequenced per donor, about a sixth of them non-productive. HLA typing included class I and class II loci at four-digit resolution. Donor age, sex, ethnicity and CMV serostatus were compiled alongside the repertoire data. Several DR-DQ haplotypes were handled as single units for association and clustering because linkage in the cohort was strong. Using immunosequencing, the study profiled T cell repertoires from 550 to 750 subjects and related those repertoires to cytomegalovirus serostatus. The study combined high-throughput TCR immunosequencing, statistical association of individual TCRs with disease status, and machine learning to predict cytomegalovirus infection status. A later genetic analysis took genome-wide SNP genotypes for 398 of the 666 donors and used that subset as a discovery cohort. Along with the approximately 670-subject first cohort, a separate validation cohort of around 110 different subjects was used. To decide whether each TCR beta V gene segment behaved as functional or pseudogenic, an earlier analysis of approximately 620 of the donors relied on high-throughput TCR beta sequencing. Approximately 310 gigabases of sequencing data and roughly 90 million unique TCR sequences were included in an early release covering about 700 HLA-typed donors. Broad study findings and their caveats: According to the authors, the approach could potentially be generalized to other disease states and immunological phenotypes. According to a later analysis, most CMV-associated TCR beta chains appeared to be HLA-restricted, and the HLA associations seemed to be driven largely by CMV exposure. A later analysis found that TCR association rates varied across HLA loci, with DRB1 alleles showing the most associated TCRs and HLA-C alleles the fewest. In the study, about 150 TCR beta chains were listed as associated with cytomegalovirus. In both the original and validation cohorts, the classifier was reported to diagnose cytomegalovirus status with high specificity and sensitivity. Most TCR sequences were observed very rarely across donors, whereas some public TCRs were present in many individuals. At a false discovery rate of 0.05, a later analysis linked 16,951 TCR beta sequences to specific HLA alleles. The cohort was sequenced for TCR beta chains only, and without alpha or paired-chain data the features that could be detected were limited. Sequencing depth was assumed to be roughly uniform across donors in the presence/absence analyses, though that assumption may not hold. Because counts were too low, about 18 rarely observed V segments, including chromosome 9 orphons, were left out of the earlier analysis of a few hundred of the donors. Some IMGT-functional V segments, including TRBV6-2 and TRBV6-3, could not be distinguished by the 87-base-pair reads and were therefore excluded. An association between a missense DCLRE1C variant and V-gene and J-gene trimming of TCR beta chains was found in a later genetic analysis and replicated in an independent cohort. Correlated functional status among segregating V segments might be attributable to linkage disequilibrium, but an unknown experimental factor could not be ruled out. Broadly in line with IMGT annotations, most TCR beta V segments showed up in productive rearrangements about 90% or about 30% of the time in an earlier analysis of around 600 of the donors. When HLA alleles, especially DR and DQ, strongly co-occurred, attributing TCR associations to individual alleles was difficult. According to a later genetic analysis, donors in an Asian-associated ancestry cluster had fewer N-insertions in productive TCRs than the roughly 700-donor mean. A further reported finding was that TCR beta sequences accurately predicted the HLA-A and HLA-B alleles for most subjects in the first cohort. According to a later analysis, parvovirus B19, influenza, CMV and Epstein-Barr virus appeared linked to several top co-occurrence clusters. Because some donors lacked HLA typing at each locus, the association tests relied only on the typed subset. In a later analysis, HLA-associated TCR beta chains were found to be more clonally expanded and to have lower generation probabilities than equally common non-associated chains. The sequencing pipeline was judged likely to have produced a cluster of highly shared sequence variants as a technical artifact. In vitro tests confirmed that three of the cytomegalovirus-associated TCR beta chains recognize cytomegalovirus antigens. The only immune exposure information available for the cohort was CMV serostatus.

Trimming takes 5 bases from V and 0 bases from J, and the germline ends sit 14 bases apart. The CDR3 contains 15 residues, cysteine and phenylalanine counted. CDR3 DNA only is kept here, 45 bases in frame from base 1. The germline V gene (reference sequence) specifies SEHNR as CDR1 and FQNEAQ as CDR2. On this clone itself: The clone's antigen remains unknown. Base quality data are lacking; no much larger clone is found one base away.

The cohort comprised 550 to 700 healthy bone marrow donors. At the time of sampling, every cohort member was nominally healthy, though immune exposures that went unrecorded were likely present. The donor tested CMV seropositive, placing the donor among the roughly 300 seropositive members of the cohort. A peripheral blood sample was provided by each donor, and peripheral blood mononuclear cells were used for TCR beta sequencing. The Qiagen DNeasy Blood Extraction Kit was used to extract genomic DNA from the blood cell samples. The library was built by means of the immunoSEQ multiplex PCR assay. For the multiplex PCR, a mixture combining 60 forward primers for TCR Vbeta segments and 13 reverse primers for TCR Jbeta segments was used. A multiplex PCR assay on genomic DNA amplified the CDR3 region of rearranged TCR beta genes. The Illumina HiSeq System was used to sequence the amplified TCR beta libraries as 87-base-pair reads. In the original analysis: In a later analysis, 77 million or so unique TCR beta chains were counted across the 500 to 700 repertoires, and roughly 11 million of these chains were shared by at least two donors. To remove PCR and sequencing errors, raw reads were error-corrected and collapsed into unique sequences using a nearest-neighbor algorithm that merged closely related sequences. Alignment of CDR3 sequences to IMGT reference sequences was used to assign V, D and J gene segments. For a sequence to be retained, a match of at least six nucleotides was required to both a V gene segment and a J gene segment. Rearrangements were classified as productive when the CDR3 lacked stop codons and remained in frame with V and J, and all other rearrangements were classified as non-productive. Following IMGT convention, CDR3 was defined as the stretch from the second conserved V-encoded cysteine to the conserved J-encoded phenylalanine. In an earlier analysis of more than 550 of the donors, sequences lacking an unambiguous match to a single V gene segment were excluded. An earlier analysis of a few hundred of the donors classified V segments as functional when productive rearrangements were above 56.7% and as segregating when the standard deviation between donors was above 5%. A statistical classification framework was developed to diagnose cytomegalovirus status using the catalog of TCR beta chain sequences. In a later analysis, TCR nucleotide sequences were compared against IMGT/GENE-DB human TR gene sequences so that V and J genes could be assigned. Using the TCRdist pipeline, a later analysis assigned CDR3 sequences along with most-parsimonious VDJ recombination scenarios. In a later analysis, each TCR beta chain was defined by its CDR3 amino acid sequence together with its V-gene family, and reads without a unique V-gene family were excluded. A later analysis removed 550 to 650 highly shared, low-generation-probability nucleotide sequences to deal with suspected cross-contamination and a sequencing artifact. In a later analysis, a clonal expansion index for each public chain was calculated from normalized within-repertoire ranks of inferred template counts. A later analysis computed generation probabilities with a VDJ recombination model fitted to out-of-frame rearrangements, and checked the results against IGoR. In a later analysis, TCR-TCR, TCR-HLA and TCR-CMV co-occurrence was scored with hypergeometric tests, and a repertoire-size bias correction was applied to TCR pairs. In a later analysis, false discovery rates were estimated by permuting HLA or CMV assignments 20 times. In a later analysis, co-occurring TCRs were grouped with DBSCAN, and TCRdist sequence similarity was added when clustering was performed within HLA-allele-positive subsets. For co-occurrence clustering, repertoires with fewer than 30,000 or more than 120,000 public chains were excluded, along with roughly 5 repertoires with anomalous nucleotide sharing. TCRdb provides this immuneACCESS table in a form limited to in-frame rearrangements. Some clones are lacking; in checked studies, under half of them reflect an unresolved V gene, and why the rest are absent is not known. V and J calls and clone size follow that table, whereas D and trimming were derived from the DNA. The table for this sample lists 100,000 to 150,000 clones; around 80% of them were counted only once. The leading ten clones occupy approximately 10% of the sample.

The rearranged segments are TRBV7-9 and TRBJ2-7; the D gene is perhaps TRBD1, from 6 matching bases. Specimen: PBMCs. The clonotype was recovered from a man between 25 and 39 years old in good health and CMV-seropositive. The DNA is TGTGCCAGCAGCCTGGGGACACCGAGCTCCTACGAGCAGTACTTC. Translated, this gives CASSLGTPSSYEQYF.